Listed below are T cell receptor beta chains from one sample, sequenced in a study of cytomegalovirus exposure and HLA in healthy donors. Here immunoSEQ multiplex PCR was the method, and the copy in TCRdb shows in-frame clones only, minus some. The sample has under 300,000 clones; about nine tenths are singletons. Sequenced material: PBMCs. These receptors all come from a middle-aged man in good health and CMV-seropositive. CDR3s leave out the opening cysteine and the closing phenylalanine or tryptophan.

V	J	length	CDR3
TRBV5-1	TRBJ2-3	18	ASSWDPGISGGTSTDTQY
TRBV18	TRBJ1-1	12	ASSEQDLYTEAF
TRBV30	TRBJ1-2	15	AWSGPRDRKRNYGYT
TRBV28	TRBJ1-1	12	ASTLPWEDTEAF
TRBV20-1	TRBJ2-1	9	SARPLDLQF
TRBV5-5	TRBJ1-2	13	ASSLRQGPNYGYT
TRBV9	TRBJ1-5	15	ASSDRDRRLSNQPQH
TRBV19	TRBJ1-1	13	ASSISGDGNTEAF
TRBV5-5	TRBJ2-7	12	ASSLFEGYYEQY
TRBV28	TRBJ1-5	12	ASRAGGSNQPQH
TRBV2	TRBJ2-5	9	ATTGSETQY
TRBV2	TRBJ1-5	13	ATRKDPNQYSPQH
TRBV28	TRBJ1-1	13	ASSPGGDFNTEAF
TRBV27	TRBJ2-3	12	ASSFSGSTDTQY
TRBV10-3	TRBJ1-1	14	AISEGRTGWSTEAF
TRBV2	TRBJ2-5	12	ARGPSGVQETQY
TRBV7-3	TRBJ2-7	12	ASSLTSVGGEQY
TRBV27	-	13	ASSRGLAASYEQY
TRBV19	TRBJ2-7	15	ASSRPTKTGARYEQY
TRBV2	TRBJ1-5	11	ASSTWSHQPQH
TRBV6-5	TRBJ2-3	12	ASSFYRATDTQY
TRBV18	TRBJ2-7	13	ASSPSTGSISEQY
TRBV28	TRBJ2-1	12	ASRTARAYNEQF
TRBV27	TRBJ1-1	11	ASSPRQVTEAF
TRBV4-1	-	13	ASSQGWQADYEQY
TRBV28	TRBJ2-7	13	ASSGGTSGSDEQY
TRBV30	TRBJ2-7	10	AASGGSYEQY
TRBV13	TRBJ2-3	16	ASSLVGQGDASTDTQY
TRBV11-2	TRBJ1-1	10	ASSLGGLKAF
TRBV6-5	TRBJ2-7	13	ASNSQGAFAYEQY
TRBV14	TRBJ2-5	13	ASSQLQGAQETQY
TRBV28	TRBJ2-5	15	ASSSRDRTGHKETQY
TRBV7-9	TRBJ2-7	12	SSSLQAVDYEQY
TRBV7-6	TRBJ2-7	13	ASSAGTSGTYEQY
TRBV5-5	TRBJ2-3	13	ASSLYGSFPDTQY
TRBV5-1	TRBJ2-7	15	ASSLASVGQGNYEQY
TRBV19	TRBJ2-2	12	ASSTQGGTGELF
TRBV7-2	TRBJ2-2	14	ASSSGTRVNTGELF
TRBV2	TRBJ2-1	14	ASSEVWSGRVDEQF
TRBV5-1	TRBJ1-2	12	ASSLGQGSYGYT
TRBV27	TRBJ1-3	16	ASSQRPGTGLSGNTIY
TRBV15	-	10	ATSIRDHEQY
TRBV28	TRBJ1-5	12	ASQQGGSNQPQH
TRBV27	TRBJ2-5	14	ASSSLGLAGVETQY